A single sample is the source of the 22 T cell receptor beta chains below, sequenced in a study of T cell responses to AZD1222 COVID-19 vaccine. Some clones are missing from TCRdb's copy, which holds only in-frame ones; the method was immunoSEQ multiplex PCR. Among 150,000 to 200,000 clones listed, 80% to 95% were seen once. This sample comprised peripheral blood, obtained 28 days after the second AZD1222 dose. The origin of the receptors is an adult who received the AZD1222 COVID-19 vaccine.

The chain uses TRBV28 and TRBJ2-7; D unresolved. CDR3 length: 14 amino acids. Germline V gives CDR1 MDHEN, CDR2 SYDVKM. V gave up 2 bases and J gave up 2 bases, with 10 bases separating them. The chain's CDR3 is CASSLRGTTYEQYF. The CDR3 DNA follows: TGTGCCAGCAGTTTAAGAGGAACGACCTACGAGCAGTACTTC.

This chain joins TRBV25-1 and TRBJ1-1; D unresolved. Germline V gene data show CDR1 as MGHDK and CDR2 as SYGVNS. V was pared by 6 bases and J by 1 base, with 9 bases between. The CDR3 runs to 13 residues. Written as DNA, the CDR3 is TGTGCCAGCAGGACCGCAGGGAACACTGAAGCTTTCTTT. Its translation is CASRTAGNTEAFF.

V gene TRBV18 combines with J gene TRBJ2-1, with 11 bases lining up with TRBD2. CDR1 KGHSH and CDR2 LQKENI come from the germline V gene. Germline trimming cut 2 bases from V and 9 bases from J; bases unmatched to any gene: 6. The CDR3 contains 15 residues. CDR3 coding DNA: TGTGCCAGCTCACCAGGGACTAGCGGTCGTCGTGAGCAGTTCTTC. It codes for CASSPGTSGRREQFF.

V and J are TRBV27 and TRBJ2-2; perhaps D is TRBD1 or TRBD2 (6 bases each). Germline CDR1 is MNHEY and CDR2 is SMNVEV (reference sequence). V lost 6 bases and J 5 bases, leaving 19 bases between the germline ends. The CDR3 length is 16 residues. CDR3 sequence (DNA): TGTGCCAGCAGGGCCTCCGGGGGCTGGATGACCGGGGAGCTGTTTTTT. It translates to CASRASGGWMTGELFF.

This chain joins TRBV10-1 and TRBJ2-7, with TRBD2 as a possible D gene (6 bases). The V gene lost 0 bases and the J gene lost 3 bases, with 9 bases spanning the gap. CDR3 length: 14 residues. Germline CDR1 reads WNHNN; CDR2 reads SYGVQD (reference sequence). DNA for the CDR3: TGCGCCAGCAGTGAGTCGTTGACTAGCTACGAGCAGTACTTC. This encodes CASSESLTSYEQYF.

The chain recombines TRBV5-1 with TRBJ2-7, with 8 nucleotides matching TRBD1. Trimming at V came to 0 bases and at J to 2 bases, leaving 7 bases not matched to a gene. Germline V gene lookup returns CDR1 SGHRS and CDR2 YFSETQ. The CDR3 sequence is 16 residues long. The CDR3 loop is CASSLAPQGGPYEQYF. DNA of the CDR3: TGCGCCAGCAGCTTGGCCCCACAGGGGGGACCCTACGAGCAGTACTTC.

This clone appeared a single time. The rearrangement joins TRBV5-1 to TRBJ2-5; 7 bases match TRBD2. This CDR3 has 17 residues. Trimming at V came to 0 bases and at J to 4 bases, leaving 12 bases not matched to a gene. From germline, CDR1 is SGHRS and CDR2 YFSETQ. The CDR3 loop is CASSLALGGTKLETQYF. CDR3 nucleotides: TGCGCCAGCAGCTTGGCCCTGGGAGGGACCAAGTTAGAGACCCAGTACTTC.

The chain joins TRBV6-2 or TRBV6-3 to TRBJ2-7, with 10 nucleotides matching TRBD1. V lost 2 bases, J lost 3 bases, and 4 bases stayed unmatched. In germline, CDR1 is MNHEY, CDR2 SVGEGT. This CDR3 has 15 residues. As DNA, the CDR3 is TGTGCCAGCAGTTACGACAGGGGGCTGCTCTACGAGCAGTACTTC. Its protein product is CASSYDRGLLYEQYF.

V is TRBV5-1 and J is TRBJ1-1; 7 bases fit TRBD1. Germline CDR1 and CDR2: SGHRS and YFSETQ. The CDR3 is made up of 17 amino acids. Trimming cost V 0 bases and J 4 bases; bases outside gene matches: 12. The CDR3 here is CASSLVAGGPYSTEAFF. DNA for the CDR3: TGCGCCAGCAGCTTGGTAGCAGGGGGGCCCTACAGCACTGAAGCTTTCTTT.

The rearrangement joins TRBV7-2 to TRBJ1-3; D remains unclear. V lost 1 base and J lost 0, with 10 bases in between. Germline V gene sequence: CDR1 SGHTA, CDR2 FQGNSA. The CDR3 is 16 residues long. DNA of the CDR3: TGTGCCAGCAGCTTAGTTTTCGCGGGCTCTGGAAACACCATATATTTT. Its protein is CASSLVFAGSGNTIYF.

The V call is TRBV5-1, the J call TRBJ2-1; 9 bases line up with TRBD1. The CDR3 is 14 residues long. After removal of 3 bases from V and 14 bases from J, the junction contained 12 bases not matched to a gene. Germline V gene data show CDR1 as SGHRS and CDR2 as YFSETQ. In nucleotides, the CDR3 is TGCGCCAGCAGCTCGGGACAGGGCATCGGTGCGAAGTTCTTC. Protein sequence: CASSSGQGIGAKFF.

V and J are TRBV9 and TRBJ2-3; a weak D match, TRBD2 (6 bases). Germline-derived CDR1 and CDR2 are SGDLS and YYNGEE. This CDR3 contains 19 residues. Between the trimmed V and J ends, which lost 4 bases and 0 bases, there was a span of 24 bases. The CDR3 loop is CASSIRGASRWGSTDTQYF. CDR3 DNA sequence: TGTGCCAGCAGCATACGCGGGGCTAGTCGGTGGGGAAGCACAGATACGCAGTATTTT.

J is TRBJ1-4 and V is TRBV2; D is unclear. The CDR3 consists of 13 residues. V gave up 6 bases and J gave up 5 bases, with 10 bases separating them. CDR1 and CDR2 from the germline V gene are SNHLY and FYNNEI. CDR3 protein: CASSAYSNEKLFF. DNA of the CDR3: TGTGCCAGCAGCGCCTACTCGAATGAAAAACTGTTTTTT.

The chain joins TRBV6-5 to TRBJ1-1, with D hard to call. CDR3 length: 13 residues. Germline assignment: CDR1 MNHEY and CDR2 SVGAGI. V was cut by 2 bases and J by 0 bases, with 4 bases left in between. The CDR3 sequence is CASSYRLNTEAFF. The CDR3 region has the DNA TGTGCCAGCAGTTACAGGTTGAACACTGAAGCTTTCTTT.

J is TRBJ2-3 and V is TRBV24-1, with 7 positions matching TRBD1. Germline V gene sequence: CDR1 KGHDR, CDR2 SFDVKD. With 5 bases clipped from V and 1 base from J, the junction kept 2 bases outside the gene matches. The length of the CDR3 is 14 residues. The CDR3 loop reads CATSVDRGTDTQYF. DNA for the CDR3: TGTGCCACCAGTGTTGACAGGGGCACAGATACGCAGTATTTT.

The chain has TRBV19 and TRBJ2-5; a possible D gene is TRBD1 (5 bases). The V and J ends lost 3 bases and 5 bases respectively, with 10 bases between them. This CDR3 comprises 13 residues. Germline V gene sequence: CDR1 LNHDA, CDR2 SQIVND (reference sequence). The CDR3 reads CASSISGYETQYF. For the CDR3, the DNA is TGTGCCAGTAGTATTTCAGGGTACGAGACCCAGTACTTC.

This chain links TRBV29-1 with TRBJ2-7; possibly TRBD1 for D (5 bases). This CDR3 comprises 13 residues. V was trimmed by 3 bases and J by 7 bases, leaving 16 bases between them. Germline assignment: CDR1 SQVTM and CDR2 ANQGSEA. The CDR3 DNA reads as TGCAGCGTTGACCAGGGTAGGGGCGGTGAGCAGTACTTC. Protein: CSVDQGRGGEQYF.

The rearrangement links TRBV5-1 to TRBJ2-2; tentative D call: TRBD1 (5 bases). V was shortened by 4 bases and J by 8 bases, with 18 bases between the two germline ends. The CDR3 runs to 15 residues. Germline V gene sequence: CDR1 SGHRS, CDR2 YFSETQ. The CDR3 bases are TGCGCCAGCAGCCTCAACGCAGGGCTCCGGGGGGAGCTGTTTTTT. This gives the protein CASSLNAGLRGELFF.

The chain joins TRBV14 to TRBJ1-1, with D perhaps matching TRBD1 (5 bases). Germline V gene data show CDR1 as SGHDN and CDR2 as FVKESK. Trimming took off 4 bases at V and 3 bases at J, with 15 bases between the two ends. There are 15 residues in the CDR3. The CDR3 spells CASSPHPGDHTEAFF. In DNA form, the CDR3 reads TGTGCCAGCAGCCCCCACCCCGGGGACCACACTGAAGCTTTCTTT.

The rearrangement uses TRBV27 and TRBJ2-7; 9 nucleotides match TRBD1. V shed 8 bases, J shed 7 bases, and the junction held 12 bases outside the gene matches. Germline CDR1 and CDR2: MNHEY and SMNVEV (reference sequence). The CDR3 has 14 residues. CDR3: CASSPPGQGQEQYF. The CDR3 region has the DNA TGTGCCAGCTCACCCCCGGGACAGGGCCAAGAGCAGTACTTC.

This clone has just one count. The V and J genes are TRBV7-9 and TRBJ1-6; D unresolved. V lost 5 bases and J lost 3, with 17 bases in between. The CDR3 consists of 17 residues. Germline assignment: CDR1 SEHNR and CDR2 FQNEAQ (reference sequence). CDR3: CASSRSLRTDYNSPLHF. The CDR3, as DNA: TGTGCCAGCAGCCGATCCCTTCGGACGGACTATAATTCACCCCTCCACTTT. The full variable domain, in which reference TRBV7-9 and TRBJ1-6 provide the parts outside the CDR3, is DTGVSQNPRHKITKRGQNVTFRCDPISEHNRLYWYRQTLGQGPEFLTYFQNEAQLEKSRLLSDRFSAERPKGSFSTLEIQRTEQGDSAMYLCASSRSLRTDYNSPLHFGNGTRLTVT.

The chain recombines TRBV15 with TRBJ2-1, with D unresolved. Between the trimmed V and J ends, which lost 3 bases and 8 bases, there was a span of 11 bases. The CDR3 is made up of 13 amino acids. Germline V lookup: CDR1 LNHNV, CDR2 YYDKDF (reference sequence). The CDR3 nucleotides are TGTGCCACCAGCAGTAGGGCATCGGATGAGCAGTTCTTC. Translation: CATSSRASDEQFF.